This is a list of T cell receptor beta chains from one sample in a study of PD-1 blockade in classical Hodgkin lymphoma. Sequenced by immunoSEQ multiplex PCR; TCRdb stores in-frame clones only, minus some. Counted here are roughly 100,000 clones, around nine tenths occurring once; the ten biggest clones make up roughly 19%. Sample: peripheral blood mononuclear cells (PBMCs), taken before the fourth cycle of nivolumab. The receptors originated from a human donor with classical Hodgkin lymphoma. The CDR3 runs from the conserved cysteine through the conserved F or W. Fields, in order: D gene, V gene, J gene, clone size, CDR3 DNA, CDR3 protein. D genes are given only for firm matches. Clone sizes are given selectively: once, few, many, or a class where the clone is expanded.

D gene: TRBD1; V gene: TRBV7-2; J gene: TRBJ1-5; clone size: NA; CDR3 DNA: TGTGCCAGCAGCTTAGCTGGCAGGGGGAATCAGCCCCAGCATTTT; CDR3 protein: CASSLAGRGNQPQHF
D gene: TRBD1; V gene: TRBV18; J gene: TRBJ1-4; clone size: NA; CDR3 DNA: TGTGCCAGCTCATCAGGGGGCATGTTGAGCGAAAAACTGTTTTTT; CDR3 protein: CASSSGGMLSEKLFF
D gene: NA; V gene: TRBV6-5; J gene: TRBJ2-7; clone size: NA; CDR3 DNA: TGTGCCAGCAGTTACAGGGGACATACTTACGAGCAGTACTTC; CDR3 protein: CASSYRGHTYEQYF
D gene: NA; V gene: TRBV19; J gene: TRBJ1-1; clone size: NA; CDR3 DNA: TGTGCCAGTAGTATGATTGGAGGGGGGCCTGAAGCTTTCTTT; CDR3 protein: CASSMIGGGPEAFF
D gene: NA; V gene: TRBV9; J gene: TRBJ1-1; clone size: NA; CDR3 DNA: TGTGCCAGCAGCGTAGCTGCAGGGATGAACACTGAAGCTTTCTTT; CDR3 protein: CASSVAAGMNTEAFF
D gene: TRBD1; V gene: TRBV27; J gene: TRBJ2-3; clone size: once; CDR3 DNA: TGTGCCAGCAGTTGGGACAGGGGAAGGGATACGCAGTATTTT; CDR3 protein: CASSWDRGRDTQYF
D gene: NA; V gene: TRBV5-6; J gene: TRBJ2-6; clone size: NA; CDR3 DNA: TGTGCCAGCAGCCCCACGGGGAGAAGGGATCAGTCTGGGGCCAACGTCCTGACTTTC; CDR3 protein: CASSPTGRRDQSGANVLTF
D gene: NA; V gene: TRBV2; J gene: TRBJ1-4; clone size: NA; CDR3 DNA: TGTGCCAGCAGGGGAGGTGATGAAAAACTGTTTTTT; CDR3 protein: CASRGGDEKLFF
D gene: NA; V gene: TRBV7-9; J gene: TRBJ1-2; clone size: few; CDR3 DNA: TGTGCCAGCAGCTTGGATCGGACAGAAGCTAACTATGGCTACACCTTC; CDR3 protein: CASSLDRTEANYGYTF
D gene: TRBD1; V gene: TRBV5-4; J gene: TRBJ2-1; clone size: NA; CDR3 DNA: TGTGCCAGCCACCGACAGGGAGAGTTCGAGGAGCAGTTCTTC; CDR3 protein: CASHRQGEFEEQFF
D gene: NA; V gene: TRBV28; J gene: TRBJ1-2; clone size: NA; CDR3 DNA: TGTGCCAGCAACCGGGACCGGGGGGAATATGGCTACACCTTC; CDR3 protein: CASNRDRGEYGYTF
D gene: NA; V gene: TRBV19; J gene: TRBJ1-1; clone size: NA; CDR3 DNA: TGTGCCAGCCAGGGGTTGGGGGTGACCACTGAAGCTTTCTTT; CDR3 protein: CASQGLGVTTEAFF
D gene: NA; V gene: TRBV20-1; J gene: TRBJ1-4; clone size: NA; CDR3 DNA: TGCAGCGCGTGGTCCGGGTCAAAACTGTTTTTT; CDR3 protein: CSAWSGSKLFF
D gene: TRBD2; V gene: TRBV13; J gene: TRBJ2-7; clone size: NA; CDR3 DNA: TGTGCCAGCAGCGGGATAGGCGGGAGTCCCGAGCAGTACTTC; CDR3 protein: CASSGIGGSPEQYF
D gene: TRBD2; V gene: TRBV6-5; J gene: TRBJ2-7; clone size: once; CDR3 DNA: TGTGCCAGCAGTTATGGGACTAGCGGAACCTACGAGCAGTACTTC; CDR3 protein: CASSYGTSGTYEQYF
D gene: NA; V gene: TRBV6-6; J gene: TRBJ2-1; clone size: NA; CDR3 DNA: TGTGCCAGCAGTTACCCTCCCGATGAGCAGTTCTTC; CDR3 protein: CASSYPPDEQFF
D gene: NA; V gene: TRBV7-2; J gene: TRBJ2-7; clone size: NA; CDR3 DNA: TGTGCCAGCAGCTCATATCCCGTAGGGGAGCAGTACTTC; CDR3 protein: CASSSYPVGEQYF
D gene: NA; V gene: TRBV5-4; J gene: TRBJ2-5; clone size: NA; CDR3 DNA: TGTGCCAGCAGCTTGGAGTGGCGAGAGACCCAGTACTTC; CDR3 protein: CASSLEWRETQYF
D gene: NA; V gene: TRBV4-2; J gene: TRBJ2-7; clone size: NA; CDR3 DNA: TGTGCCAGCAGCCAAGGACGGACTACCTACGAGCAGTACTTC; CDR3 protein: CASSQGRTTYEQYF
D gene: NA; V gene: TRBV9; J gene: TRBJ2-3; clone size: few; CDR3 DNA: TGTGCCAGCAGCGTGCGACTCAGCACAGATACGCAGTATTTT; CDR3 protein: CASSVRLSTDTQYF
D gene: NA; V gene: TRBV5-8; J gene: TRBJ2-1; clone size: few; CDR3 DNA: TGTGCCAGCAGCTTACACAGGGGAGGGTCCTACAATGAGCAGTTCTTC; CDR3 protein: CASSLHRGGSYNEQFF
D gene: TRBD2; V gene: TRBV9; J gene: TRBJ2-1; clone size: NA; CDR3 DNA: TGTGCCAGCAGCGTAGTTACTAGCGGGCCCAATGAGCAGTTCTTC; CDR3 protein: CASSVVTSGPNEQFF
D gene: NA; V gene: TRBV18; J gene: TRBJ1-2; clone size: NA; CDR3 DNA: TGTGCCAGCTCACGGAACAGACAGCAACAAAACTATGGCTACACCTTC; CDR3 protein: CASSRNRQQQNYGYTF
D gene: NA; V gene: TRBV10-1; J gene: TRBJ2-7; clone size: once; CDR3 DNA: TGCGCCAGCAGTGAGTCTCCCGGCGGAGTCGGTGAGCAGTACTTC; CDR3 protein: CASSESPGGVGEQYF
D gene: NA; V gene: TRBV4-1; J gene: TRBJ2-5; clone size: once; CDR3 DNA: TGCGCCAGCAGCGACACTGACACCCTCCAAGAGACCCAGTACTTC; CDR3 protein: CASSDTDTLQETQYF
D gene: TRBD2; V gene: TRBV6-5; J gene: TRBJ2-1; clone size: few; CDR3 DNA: TGTGCCAGCAGTTACTCTGCGGGAGGGCTCCACAATGAGCAGTTCTTC; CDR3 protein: CASSYSAGGLHNEQFF
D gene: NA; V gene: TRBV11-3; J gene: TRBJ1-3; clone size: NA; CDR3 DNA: TGTGCCAGCAGCTTAAACTCTGGAAACACCATATATTTT; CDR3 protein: CASSLNSGNTIYF